The 15 T cell receptor beta chains in this list originate from one sample, sequenced in a study of response to subunit inactivated influenza vaccine. TCRdb fed the RT-PCR reads into MiXCR, producing one record per CDR3 protein. There are 500,000 to 600,000 distinct CDR3 sequences in the sample; approximately 10% occur only once, and around 10% lies in the top ten. These data were likewise used in another study, on T cells expressing NK-cell markers. That paper states: The cDNA for TCR beta came from 5'RACE template switching with UMIs.

The sample was PBMCs from blood, taken on the day of vaccination. These TCRs come from a man between 45 and 60 years old who received an inactivated influenza vaccine.

This sequence joins TRBV20-1 and TRBJ2-7; 10 bases map to TRBD2. In germline, CDR1 is DFQATT, CDR2 SNEGSKA (reference sequence). This CDR3 has 14 amino acids. The V gene end was trimmed by 3 bases and the J gene end by 7 bases; junction bases not matched to a gene: 9. DNA of the CDR3: TGCAGTGCTAGCTCCGCTAGCGGGAGTTCAGAGCAGTACTTC. This translates into CSASSASGSSEQYF.

This sequence joins TRBV20-1 and TRBJ2-6; the D gene is possibly TRBD1 (5 bases). Germline V lookup: CDR1 DFQATT, CDR2 SNEGSKA (reference sequence). The CDR3 spans 15 residues. V gave up 3 bases and J gave up 3 bases, with 12 bases separating them. Here the CDR3 reads CSASRSGFGANVLTF. The CDR3 nucleotides read TGCAGTGCTAGTCGATCAGGGTTTGGGGCCAACGTCCTGACTTTC.

This clonotype showed up many times. The chain has TRBV7-2 and TRBJ2-1; 10 bases align to TRBD2. The CDR3 loop spans 15 amino acids. The V gene end was trimmed by 5 bases and the J gene end by 7 bases; junction bases not matched to a gene: 8. CDR1 and CDR2 from the germline V gene are SGHTA and FQGNSA. The CDR3 DNA reads TGTGCCAGCAGCCGACCGGGACTAGCGAAAAATGAGCAGTTCTTC. Translated: CASSRPGLAKNEQFF.

In this sample, this clonotype turned up a few times. This chain uses TRBV5-1 with TRBJ2-3; the match to TRBD2 covers 7 bases. Trimming at V came to 3 bases and at J to 5 bases, leaving 9 bases not matched to a gene. The germline V gene encodes CDR1 SGHRS and CDR2 YFSETQ. This CDR3 has 15 residues. The DNA of the CDR3 is TGCGCCAGCAGCTGGAGCGGGGTGGGAGGAGATACGCAGTATTTT. This translates into CASSWSGVGGDTQYF.

This clonotype was seen a few times. The chain couples TRBV5-5 to TRBJ2-2; D is unclear. Looked up from germline, CDR1 is SGHKS and CDR2 is YYEKEE (reference sequence). The V end lost 5 bases, the J end lost 5 bases, and 16 bases lay between the germline ends. The CDR3 runs 15 residues. CDR3 nucleotides: TGTGCCAGCAGTCCAATCCTATTTGTGACCGGGGAGCTGTTTTTT. Amino acids: CASSPILFVTGELFF. The full variable domain, its missing parts supplied by reference TRBV5-5 and TRBJ2-2, is DAGVTQSPTHLIKTRGQQVTLRCSPISGHKSVSWYQQVLGQGPQFIFQYYEKEERGRGNFPDRFSARQFPNYSSELNVNALLLGDSALYLCASSPILFVTGELFFGEGSRLTVL.

The V and J genes are TRBV29-1 and TRBJ2-5, with 7 bases that match TRBD1. This CDR3 contains 12 residues. Germline V gene data show CDR1 as SQVTM and CDR2 as ANQGSEA. The V segment lost 8 bases and the J segment 7 bases; nucleotides outside the gene matches: 10. The CDR3 region has the DNA TGCAGCCACCCGACAGGGTCGGGGACCCAGTACTTC. Residues: CSHPTGSGTQYF.

This clonotype was seen a few times. This sequence joins TRBV4-2 and TRBJ1-2; TRBD1 agrees at 9 bases. The germline CDR1 and CDR2 sequences are LGHNA and YNFKEQ. V gave up 1 base and J gave up 8 bases; unmatched junction bases: 11. The CDR3 is made up of 16 amino acids. The CDR3 reads CASSQVPAGGQGGYTF. CDR3 coding DNA: TGTGCCAGCAGCCAAGTACCAGCAGGGGGACAGGGAGGCTACACCTTC.

This clonotype was counted a few times. This chain joins TRBV10-3 and TRBJ2-7; 9 bases map to TRBD1. The CDR3 runs to 13 residues. With V trimmed by 5 bases and J by 4 bases, 3 bases remained unmatched. The germline gives CDR1 ENHRY, CDR2 SYGVKD. CDR3 DNA: TGTGCCATCAGTCGGGACAGGGTGTACGAGCAGTACTTC. The encoded protein is CAISRDRVYEQYF.

The CDR3 loop reads CAISDRIGPGANVLTF. CDR3 coding DNA: TGTGCCATCAGTGATCGGATTGGGCCCGGGGCCAACGTCCTGACTTTC. The chain joins TRBV10-3 to TRBJ2-6; D is undetermined. Trimming cost V 3 bases and J 4 bases, with 13 bases left between them. CDR1 and CDR2 (germline): ENHRY, SYGVKD. The CDR3 consists of 16 residues.

This clonotype was counted at least ten times. This chain joins TRBV4-3 and TRBJ2-2, with D uncertain. Germline V gene sequence: CDR1 LGHNA, CDR2 YSLEER. This CDR3 is 15 amino acids long. Trimming pared 0 bases from V and 1 base from J, leaving 6 bases between. CDR3 nucleotides: TGCGCCAGCAGCCAAGACGCTCTGAACACCGGGGAGCTGTTTTTT. Translating it yields CASSQDALNTGELFF.

The chain uses TRBV18 and TRBJ2-6, with a tentative D call TRBD2 (5 bases). This CDR3 region has 17 residues. CDR1 and CDR2 from the germline V gene are KGHSH and LQKENI. V was pared by 6 bases and J by 0 bases, with 15 bases between. The CDR3 nucleotides are TGTGCCAGCTCCCGCCGGCTTGCGGGCTCTGGGGCCAACGTCCTGACTTTC. Amino acids: CASSRRLAGSGANVLTF.

CDR3 residues: CASSRGTGISEQYF. CDR3 in DNA: TGCGCCAGCAGCCGCGGGACAGGGATTTCCGAGCAGTACTTC. The genes are TRBV5-1 and TRBJ2-7; TRBD1 agrees at 9 bases. Trimming at V came to 4 bases and at J to 6 bases, leaving 8 bases not matched to a gene. Germline lookup yields CDR1 SGHRS and CDR2 YFSETQ. The CDR3 is made up of 14 amino acids.

This clonotype was detected ten times or more. This chain links TRBV7-9 with TRBJ2-3, with D perhaps matching TRBD2 (5 bases). Germline V gives CDR1 SEHNR, CDR2 FQNEAQ (reference sequence). Trimming took off 3 bases at V and 0 bases at J, with 13 bases between the two ends. There are 16 residues in the CDR3. The CDR3 DNA sequence: TGTGCCAGCAGCTTTTCTTCCGGACTTAGCACAGATACGCAGTATTTT. This codes for CASSFSSGLSTDTQYF. Filled out from reference TRBV7-9 and TRBJ2-3, the complete variable domain reads DTGVSQNPRHKITKRGQNVTFRCDPISEHNRLYWYRQTLGQGPEFLTYFQNEAQLEKSRLLSDRFSAERPKGSFSTLEIQRTEQGDSAMYLCASSFSSGLSTDTQYFGPGTRLTVL.

The rearrangement joins TRBV12-3 or TRBV12-4 to TRBJ2-2; 7 nucleotides agree with TRBD1. The CDR3 is 15 residues long. After removal of 6 bases from V and 5 bases from J, the junction contained 9 bases not matched to a gene. The DNA for the CDR3 is TGTGCCAGCAGGACGACAGGGCAGGGGACCGGGGAGCTGTTTTTT. As protein: CASRTTGQGTGELFF.

This clonotype came up a few times. The chain combines TRBV7-9 with TRBJ1-4; D unclear. CDR3 length: 11 amino acids. Germline V lookup: CDR1 SEHNR, CDR2 FQNEAQ (reference sequence). Trimming took 5 bases from V and 12 from J, leaving 10 bases between them. CDR3 residues: CASSLSSQLFF. Written as DNA, the CDR3 is TGTGCCAGCAGCCTCTCCTCACAACTGTTTTTT.